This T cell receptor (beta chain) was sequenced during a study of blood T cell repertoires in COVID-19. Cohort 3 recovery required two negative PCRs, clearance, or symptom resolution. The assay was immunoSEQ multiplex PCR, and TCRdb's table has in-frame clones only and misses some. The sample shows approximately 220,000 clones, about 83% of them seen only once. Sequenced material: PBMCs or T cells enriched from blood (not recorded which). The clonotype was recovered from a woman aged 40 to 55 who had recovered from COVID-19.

The CDR3 reads CASRTGERGWGRETQYF. DNA of the CDR3: TGTGCCAGCAGAACCGGGGAACGAGGTTGGGGTCGGGAGACCCAGTACTTC. V and J are TRBV2 and TRBJ2-5, with a tentative D call TRBD2 (5 bases). Germline lookup yields CDR1 SNHLY and CDR2 FYNNEI. V lost 6 bases and J 5 bases, leaving 25 bases between the germline ends. CDR3 length equals 17 residues. Full variable domain (outside the CDR3, taken from reference TRBV2 and TRBJ2-5): EPEVTQTPSHQVTQMGQEVILRCVPISNHLYFYWYRQILGQKVEFLVSFYNNEISEKSEIFDDQFSVERPDGSNFTLKIRSTKLEDSAMYFCASRTGERGWGRETQYFGPGTRLLVL.